The source of this TCR beta chain is a study of read filtering for tumor transcriptome and immune sequencing. The study, taken as a whole, reports: Single-read clonotypes: about 81.9% of IR-seq clonotypes (around 3.6% of reads), roughly 73% of RNA-seq clonotypes (nearly 45% of reads).

From roughly 390 ng of RNA, a library with molecular barcoded alpha/delta and beta/gamma adaptors was made. TCRdb fed the reads into MiXCR, producing one record per CDR3 protein. The sample lists roughly 90,000 distinct CDR3 sequences; roughly 12% were seen once. Ten or more counts support this clonotype. The target antigen is unknown. Germline V CDR1 and CDR2: DFQATT, SNEGSKA (reference sequence). The V and J ends lost 7 bases and 8 bases, in that order; junction bases with no gene match: 9. There are 12 residues in the CDR3. This TCR derives from a donor at least 40 years old with multiple myeloma. This chain connects TRBV20-1 to TRBJ1-2, with 8 bases fitting TRBD1. The source material was a population of CD138-negative cells sorted from bone marrow. The CDR3, as DNA: TGCAGTGTTCCGGACAGGGAGAAAGGCTACACCTTC. Translating it yields CSVPDREKGYTF.